A single sample gave rise to the 10 T cell receptor beta chains below, sequenced in a study of T cell repertoires in cytomegalovirus infection. Antigens of these TCRs are unknown. TCRdb re-called the reads through MiXCR, storing one row per CDR3 protein. The table includes approximately 770,000 distinct CDR3 sequences, 29% detected once. The input for sequencing was cultured CD8+ T cells from PBMCs, taken from culture after CMV antigen stimulation. These receptor sequences come from a human donor in good health (CMV status not recorded). Some clones in this sample may be carry-over from other donors' samples.

The gene calls are TRBV12-3 or TRBV12-4 and TRBJ2-1; 8 nucleotides line up with TRBD2. The V gene end was trimmed by 7 bases and the J gene end by 6 bases; junction bases not matched to a gene: 11. This CDR3 comprises 15 residues. CDR3 in DNA: TGTGCCAGCACCCCCGGGAGCGGGGGTTTCAATGAGCAGTTCTTC. Residues: CASTPGSGGFNEQFF.

The V call is TRBV7-4, the J call TRBJ1-2, with 9 positions matching TRBD1. The CDR3 runs to 14 residues. The junction had 4 bases not matched to a gene; V was cut back by 4 bases and J by 4 bases. Germline CDR1 SGHVT, CDR2 SQSDAQ. As DNA, the CDR3 is TGTGCCAGCAGCTGGGACAGGGACGGCTATGGCTACACCTTC. Residues: CASSWDRDGYGYTF.

The chain carries TRBV5-4 and TRBJ2-6, with 10 bases fitting TRBD2. Germline V gene data show CDR1 as SGHNT and CDR2 as YYREEE (reference sequence). Trimming at V came to 6 bases and at J to 0 bases, leaving 6 bases not matched to a gene. CDR3 length equals 17 residues. CDR3 sequence: CASIGTSGDSGANVLTF. The CDR3 DNA is TGTGCCAGCATCGGTACTAGCGGGGACTCTGGGGCCAACGTCCTGACTTTC.

This clonotype was seen a few times. CDR3 nucleotides: TGTGCCATCAGTGGTGTAGGGGCGAACACTGAAGCTTTCTTT. Translated, it gives CAISGVGANTEAFF. This rearrangement joins TRBV10-3 to TRBJ1-1; D is perhaps TRBD1 (5 bases). V was shortened by 4 bases and J by 1 base, with 10 bases between the two germline ends. CDR1 ENHRY and CDR2 SYGVKD come from the germline V gene. The length of the CDR3 is 14 residues.

This clonotype has ten or more counts. The CDR3 loop is CASSSSGDRGFEQYF. CDR3 coding DNA: TGTGCCAGCAGTTCCTCCGGCGACAGGGGGTTCGAGCAGTACTTC. This sequence joins TRBV7-6 and TRBJ2-7; the match to TRBD1 covers 9 bases. Unmatched junction bases numbered 12, after V lost 6 bases and J lost 6 bases. The CDR3 is made up of 15 amino acids. The germline gives CDR1 SGHVS, CDR2 FNYEAQ.

The table lists this clonotype with a count of one. The chain employs TRBV12-5 and TRBJ1-1, with unresolved D. CDR3 length: 12 residues. Trimming left V 3 bases short and J 8 bases short, with 10 bases between. Germline V gives CDR1 LGHNT, CDR2 FRNRAP. DNA for the CDR3: TGTGCTAGTGGTTTCAGACCGGGCGAAGCTTTCTTT. Translated: CASGFRPGEAFF.

The chain links TRBV5-1 to TRBJ2-1; D not resolved. The CDR3 runs to 13 residues. Germline assignment: CDR1 SGHRS and CDR2 YFSETQ. Deletions cut 3 bases from V and 9 bases from J, with 13 bases between. The chain's CDR3 is CASSWGELFEQFF. The DNA of the CDR3 is TGCGCCAGCAGCTGGGGTGAACTATTTGAGCAGTTCTTC.

Only one count was recorded for this clonotype. The chain couples TRBV12-5 to TRBJ1-1, with D perhaps matching TRBD1 (6 bases). V was clipped by 7 bases and J by 7 bases, with 19 bases between them. CDR1 is LGHNT and CDR2 is FRNRAP in the germline V gene. The CDR3 is made up of 14 amino acids. CDR3 protein: CASAQQGGRHEAFF. CDR3 DNA sequence: TGTGCTAGTGCTCAACAGGGTGGCCGTCATGAAGCTTTCTTT.

The chain is built from TRBV19 and TRBJ1-2, with no clear D. The V gene's germline CDR1 is LNHDA and CDR2 SQIVND (reference sequence). V was pared by 8 bases and J by 3 bases, with 4 bases between. The CDR3 sequence is 10 residues long. This CDR3 is CASGDYGYTF. The CDR3, as DNA: TGTGCCAGTGGGGACTATGGCTACACCTTC.

V gene TRBV12-3 or TRBV12-4 combines with J gene TRBJ2-1; maybe TRBD1 (7 bases). The V end was cut by 6 bases, the J end by 2 bases, with 20 bases between. The CDR3 has 17 amino acids. CDR3 protein: CASSFTAGTDTYNEQFF. CDR3 nucleotide sequence: TGTGCCAGCAGCTTTACCGCGGGGACAGATACCTACAATGAGCAGTTCTTC.